The source of this TCR beta chain is a study of blood T cell repertoires in COVID-19. Study overall: Spain, Italy and the United States supplied samples that represented acute and convalescent COVID-19. Sources were T cells, B-cell-depleted T cells, or PBMCs; the material itself was cDNA or gDNA.

CDR1 and CDR2 (germline): KGHSH, LQKENI. The CDR3 contains 13 residues. The ends lost 9 bases at V and 7 bases at J; junction bases unmatched: 7. Per the original data handling: The assay estimated nucleated cells by amplifying reference gene primers. The data were produced by immunoSEQ multiplex PCR, yet TCRdb's version contains in-frame clones alone and is incomplete. V and J calls and clone size are as listed in that table; D and trimming were resolved from the DNA. Of about 64,000 clones in the sample, 70% to 90% were seen once. The sequencing input was peripheral blood. The receptor's source is a man aged 35-49 years with acute or convalescent COVID-19. The J gene is TRBJ2-1, the V gene TRBV18; 9 bases are a match to TRBD1. Here the CDR3 DNA reads TGTGCCAGTAACAGGGGGCGCGGGAATGAGCAGTTCTTC. Translation gives CASNRGRGNEQFF.